This TCR beta chain was recorded in a study of monozygotic twins with cystic fibrosis. This clone has a handful of counts. Its antigen is not known. One end of the junction does not line up with germline, which may come from a read error. Broader study findings: In 13 of 16 pairs, V gene usage was closest to the co-twin's.

The protocol was immunoSEQ multiplex PCR, while the TCRdb copy is restricted to in-frame clones and leaves out a portion. The data show 30,000 to 35,000 clones, approximately 72% seen once. CDR3 length equals 16 residues. Germline CDR1 reads SGHAT; CDR2 reads FQNNGV. Sequencing input: blood. The source of this sequence is a girl aged 5 to 17 with cystic fibrosis. The V gene is TRBV11-2, the J gene TRBJ1-3; D is unclear. Written as DNA, the CDR3 is TGTGCCAGCAGCCTAGAGGTAGCCCACTCTGGAAACACCATATATTTT. Amino acid sequence: CASSLEVAHSGNTIYF. Combining the CDR3 with reference TRBV11-2 and TRBJ1-3 gives the whole variable domain EAGVAQSPRYKIIEKRQSVAFWCNPISGHATLYWYQQILGQGPKLLIQFQNNGVVDDSQLPKDRFSAERLKGVDSTLKIQPAKLEDSAVYLCASSLEVAHSGNTIYFGEGSWLTVV.